The TCR beta chain described here comes from a study of PD-1 blockade in classical Hodgkin lymphoma. Overall study findings and caveats: Newly diagnosed patients had baseline TCR diversity that was reportedly lower than that of healthy donors. Complete responders matched newly diagnosed patients in baseline diversity.

Time point indicated: cycle 4 day 1 (C4D1), after less than 7 weeks of nivolumab. Every patient had relapsed following autologous stem cell transplantation, and cohorts differed in brentuximab vedotin exposure. Germline V CDR1 and CDR2: SGHRS, YFSETQ. This CDR3 comprises 17 residues. The V end was cut by 2 bases, the J end by 2 bases, with 18 bases between. Of note for this clone: What it binds is unknown.

Clones were sequenced by immunoSEQ multiplex PCR, and TCRdb holds only the in-frame ones, with some missing. The sample records tens of thousands of clones, approximately 80% being singletons. The chain employs TRBV5-1 and TRBJ2-3; D might be TRBD1 (6 bases). This clonotype was sampled from a human donor with classical Hodgkin lymphoma. The starting material was peripheral blood mononuclear cells (PBMCs), obtained before the fourth cycle of nivolumab. The CDR3, as DNA: TGCGCCAGCAGCTTAAGTTCGCGAACAGGGCACACAGATACGCAGTATTTT. Translated, it gives CASSLSSRTGHTDTQYF.